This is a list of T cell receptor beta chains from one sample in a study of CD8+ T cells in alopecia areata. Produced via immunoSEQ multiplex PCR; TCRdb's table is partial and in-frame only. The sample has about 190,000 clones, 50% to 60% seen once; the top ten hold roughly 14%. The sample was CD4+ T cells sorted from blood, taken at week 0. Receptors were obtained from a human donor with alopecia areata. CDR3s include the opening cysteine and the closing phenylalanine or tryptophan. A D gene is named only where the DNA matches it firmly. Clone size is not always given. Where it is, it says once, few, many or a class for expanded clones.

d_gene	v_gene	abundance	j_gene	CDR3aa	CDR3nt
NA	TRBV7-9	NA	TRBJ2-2	CATSKRTGELFF	TGTGCCACTTCAAAACGGACCGGGGAGCTGTTTTTT
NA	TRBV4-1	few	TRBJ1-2	CASSQDGGPRNYGYTF	TGCGCCAGCAGCCAAGATGGGGGCCCCCGGAACTATGGCTACACCTTC
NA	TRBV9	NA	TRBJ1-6	CASSVDLVSPLHF	TGTGCCAGCAGCGTAGATTTAGTTTCACCCCTCCACTTT
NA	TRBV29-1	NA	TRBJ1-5	CSAGWGDQPQHF	TGCAGCGCGGGATGGGGGGATCAGCCCCAGCATTTT
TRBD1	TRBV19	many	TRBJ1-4	CASSSTGGVTNEKLFF	TGTGCCAGTAGCAGTACAGGGGGAGTAACTAATGAAAAACTGTTTTTT
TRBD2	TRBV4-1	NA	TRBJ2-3	CASSQDHSGGSTDTQYF	TGCGCCAGCAGCCAAGATCATAGCGGGGGGAGCACAGATACGCAGTATTTT
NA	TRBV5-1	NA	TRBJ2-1	CASSSSTYNEQFF	TGCGCCAGCAGCTCCTCAACTTACAATGAGCAGTTCTTC
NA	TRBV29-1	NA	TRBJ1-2	CSVVTGPEGYTF	TGCAGCGTTGTCACCGGGCCTGAGGGCTACACCTTC
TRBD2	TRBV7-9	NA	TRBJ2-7	CASSPGRGGNEQYF	TGTGCCAGCAGCCCCGGGCGGGGAGGGAACGAGCAGTACTTC
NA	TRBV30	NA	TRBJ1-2	CAWSGGSPRDYGYTF	TGTGCCTGGAGTGGAGGCAGCCCTCGGGACTATGGCTACACCTTC
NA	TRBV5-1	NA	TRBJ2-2	CASSSVRGRGPPPNTGELFF	TGCGCCAGCAGCTCCGTGAGGGGCAGGGGTCCTCCTCCGAACACCGGGGAGCTGTTTTTT
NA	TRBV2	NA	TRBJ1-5	CASSEELFSNQPQHF	TGTGCCAGCAGTGAAGAACTGTTCAGCAATCAGCCCCAGCATTTT
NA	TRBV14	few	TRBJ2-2	CASSQAMGDGELFF	TGTGCCAGCAGCCAAGCGATGGGCGACGGGGAGCTGTTTTTT
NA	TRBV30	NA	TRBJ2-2	CAWSRQGTGELFF	TGTGCCTGGAGTCGGCAAGGTACCGGGGAGCTGTTTTTT
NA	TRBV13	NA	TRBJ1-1	CASSLSGGNTEAFF	TGTGCCAGCAGCTTGTCGGGGGGGAACACTGAAGCTTTCTTT
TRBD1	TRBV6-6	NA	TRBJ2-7	CASSGTAYEQYF	TGTGCCAGCAGCGGGACAGCTTACGAGCAGTACTTC
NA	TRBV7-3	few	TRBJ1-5	CASGSRHQPQHF	TGTGCCAGTGGGTCCAGGCATCAGCCCCAGCATTTT
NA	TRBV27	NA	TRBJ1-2	CASSRAGTPPYGYTF	TGTGCCAGCAGTAGAGCCGGGACTCCTCCTTATGGCTACACCTTC
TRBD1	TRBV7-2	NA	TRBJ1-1	CASSSWTGGPMNTEAFF	TGTGCCAGCAGCTCCTGGACAGGGGGCCCAATGAACACTGAAGCTTTCTTT
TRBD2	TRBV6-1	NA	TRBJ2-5	CASSVPPPGGGETQYF	TGTGCCAGCAGTGTTCCCCCACCGGGGGGGGGTGAGACCCAGTACTTC
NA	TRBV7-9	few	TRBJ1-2	CASSLGANYGYTF	TGTGCCAGCAGCTTAGGAGCTAACTATGGCTACACCTTC
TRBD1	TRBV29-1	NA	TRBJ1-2	CSVEAGGHYGYTF	TGCAGCGTTGAGGCAGGGGGCCACTATGGCTACACCTTC
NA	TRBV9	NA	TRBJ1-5	CASSGSGRNQPQHF	TGTGCCAGCAGCGGTTCGGGCCGCAATCAGCCCCAGCATTTT
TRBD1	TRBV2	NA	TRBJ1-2	CASSHRDRPNYGYTF	TGTGCCAGCAGTCACCGGGACAGACCTAACTATGGCTACACCTTC
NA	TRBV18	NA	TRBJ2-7	CASSPGSLLDIDYEQYF	TGTGCCAGCTCACCCGGCAGCCTGCTAGATATCGACTACGAGCAGTACTTC
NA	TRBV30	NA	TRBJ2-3	CAWTKGNTDTQYF	TGTGCCTGGACAAAGGGGAACACAGATACGCAGTATTTT
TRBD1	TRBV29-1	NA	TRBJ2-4	CSAGTDIQYF	TGCAGCGCCGGGACAGACATTCAGTACTTC
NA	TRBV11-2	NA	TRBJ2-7	CASSLREGRYEQYF	TGTGCCAGCAGCTTACGAGAGGGGAGGTACGAGCAGTACTTC
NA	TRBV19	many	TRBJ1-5	CASRRAAPAAGSNQPQHF	TGTGCCAGTAGGAGGGCGGCACCGGCTGCGGGCAGCAATCAGCCCCAGCATTTT
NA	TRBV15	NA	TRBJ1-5	CATSRVANQPQHF	TGTGCCACCAGCAGAGTGGCAAATCAGCCCCAGCATTTT
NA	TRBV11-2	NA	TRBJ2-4	CASSLSFGGIAKNIQYF	TGTGCCAGCAGCTTATCATTCGGGGGTATAGCCAAAAACATTCAGTACTTC
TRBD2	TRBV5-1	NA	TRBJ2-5	CASSPGAAGKQETQYF	TGCGCCAGCAGCCCCGGCGCAGCGGGGAAACAAGAGACCCAGTACTTC
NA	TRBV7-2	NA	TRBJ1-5	CASSPRDQPQHF	TGTGCCAGCAGCCCGAGGGATCAGCCCCAGCATTTT
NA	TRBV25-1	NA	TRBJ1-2	CASSEVADHYGYTF	TGTGCCAGCAGTGAAGTTGCAGATCACTATGGCTACACCTTC
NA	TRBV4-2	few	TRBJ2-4	CASSQDGARVRIQYF	TGTGCCAGCAGCCAAGATGGTGCCAGGGTTAGAATTCAGTACTTC
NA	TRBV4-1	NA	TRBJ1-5	CASSQGGKQHF	TGCGCCAGCAGCCAAGGAGGAAAGCAGCATTTT
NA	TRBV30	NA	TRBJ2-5	CAWSPMGKETQYF	TGTGCCTGGAGTCCGATGGGCAAAGAGACCCAGTACTTC
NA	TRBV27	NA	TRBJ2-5	CASSHSPETQYF	TGTGCCAGCAGTCACTCCCCCGAGACCCAGTACTTC
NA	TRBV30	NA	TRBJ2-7	CAWSGFNPYEQYF	TGTGCCTGGTCGGGATTTAACCCTTACGAGCAGTACTTC
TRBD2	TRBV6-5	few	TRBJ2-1	CASSYAGAYNEQFF	TGTGCCAGCAGTTACGCGGGGGCCTACAATGAGCAGTTCTTC